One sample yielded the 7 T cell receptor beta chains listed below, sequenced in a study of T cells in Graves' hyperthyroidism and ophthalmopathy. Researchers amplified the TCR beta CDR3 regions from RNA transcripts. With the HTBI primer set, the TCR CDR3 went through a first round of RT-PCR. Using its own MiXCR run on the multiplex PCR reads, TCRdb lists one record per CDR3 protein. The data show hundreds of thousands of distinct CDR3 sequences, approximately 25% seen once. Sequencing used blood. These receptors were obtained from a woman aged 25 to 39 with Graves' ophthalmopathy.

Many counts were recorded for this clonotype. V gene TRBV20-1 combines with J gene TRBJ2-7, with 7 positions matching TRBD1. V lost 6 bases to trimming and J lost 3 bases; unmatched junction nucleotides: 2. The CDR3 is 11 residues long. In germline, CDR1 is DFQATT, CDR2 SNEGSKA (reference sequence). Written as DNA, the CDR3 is TGCAGTGCGGGACAGCTCTACGAGCAGTACTTC. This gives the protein CSAGQLYEQYF.

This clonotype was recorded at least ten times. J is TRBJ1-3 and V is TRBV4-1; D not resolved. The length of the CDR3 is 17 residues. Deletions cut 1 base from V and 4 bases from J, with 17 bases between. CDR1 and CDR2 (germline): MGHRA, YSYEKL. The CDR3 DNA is TGCGCCAGCAGCCAAGTCTTCAAAAGTACGCACGGAAACACCATATATTTT. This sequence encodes CASSQVFKSTHGNTIYF.

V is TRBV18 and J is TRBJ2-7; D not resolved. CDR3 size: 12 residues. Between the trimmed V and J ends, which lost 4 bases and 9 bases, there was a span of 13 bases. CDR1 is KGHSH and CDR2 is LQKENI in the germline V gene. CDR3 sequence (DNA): TGTGCCAGCTCACTAGACGACGGGTCGCAGTACTTC. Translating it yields CASSLDDGSQYF.

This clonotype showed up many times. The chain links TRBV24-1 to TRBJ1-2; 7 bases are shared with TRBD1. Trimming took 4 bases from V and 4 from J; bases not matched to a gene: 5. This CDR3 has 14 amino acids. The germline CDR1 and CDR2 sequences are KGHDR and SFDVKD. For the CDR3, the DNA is TGTGCCACCAGTGACGACGACAGGGCCTATGGCTACACCTTC. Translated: CATSDDDRAYGYTF.

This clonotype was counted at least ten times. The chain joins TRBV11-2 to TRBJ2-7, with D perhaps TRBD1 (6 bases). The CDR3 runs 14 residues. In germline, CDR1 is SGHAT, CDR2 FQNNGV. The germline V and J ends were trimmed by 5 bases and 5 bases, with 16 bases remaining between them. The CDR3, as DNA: TGTGCCAGCAGCCGATCGGACAGTATCCACGAGCAGTACTTC. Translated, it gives CASSRSDSIHEQYF.

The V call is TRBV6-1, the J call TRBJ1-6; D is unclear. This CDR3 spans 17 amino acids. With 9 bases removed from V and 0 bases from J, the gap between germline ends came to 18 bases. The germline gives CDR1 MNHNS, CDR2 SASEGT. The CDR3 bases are TGTGCCAGTACTCAAGGACGGCAGCCCTCCTATAATTCACCCCTCCACTTT. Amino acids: CASTQGRQPSYNSPLHF.

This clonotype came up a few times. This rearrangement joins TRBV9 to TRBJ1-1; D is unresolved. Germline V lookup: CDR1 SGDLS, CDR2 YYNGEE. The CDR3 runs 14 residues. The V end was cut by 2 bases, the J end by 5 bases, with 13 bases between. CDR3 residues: CASSVSGVPTEAFF. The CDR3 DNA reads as TGTGCCAGCAGCGTTAGTGGGGTGCCAACTGAAGCTTTCTTT. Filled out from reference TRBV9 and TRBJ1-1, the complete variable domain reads DSGVTQTPKHLITATGQRVTLRCSPRSGDLSVYWYQQSLDQGLQFLIQYYNGEERAKGNILERFSAQQFPDLHSELNLSSLELGDSALYFCASSVSGVPTEAFFGQGTRLTVV.